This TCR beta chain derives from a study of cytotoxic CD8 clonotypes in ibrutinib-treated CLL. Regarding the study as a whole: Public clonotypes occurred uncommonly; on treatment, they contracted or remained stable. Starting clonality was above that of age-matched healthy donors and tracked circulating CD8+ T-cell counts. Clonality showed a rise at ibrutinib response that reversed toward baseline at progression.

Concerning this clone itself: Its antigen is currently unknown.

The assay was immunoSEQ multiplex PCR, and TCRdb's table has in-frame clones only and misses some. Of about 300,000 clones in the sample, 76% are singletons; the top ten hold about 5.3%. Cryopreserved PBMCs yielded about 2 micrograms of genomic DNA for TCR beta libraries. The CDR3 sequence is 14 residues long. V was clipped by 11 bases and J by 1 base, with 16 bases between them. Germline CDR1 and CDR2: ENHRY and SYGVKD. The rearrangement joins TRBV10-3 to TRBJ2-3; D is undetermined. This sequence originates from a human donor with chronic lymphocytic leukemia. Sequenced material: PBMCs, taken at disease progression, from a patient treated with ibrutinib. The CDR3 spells CAAGLASGTDTQYF. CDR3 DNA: TGTGCCGCCGGGCTTGCGAGTGGCACAGATACGCAGTATTTT.